The 30 T cell receptor beta chains presented below share a single source sample, sequenced in a study of Ad26.COV2.S vaccination and SARS-CoV-2 variants. The table came from immunoSEQ multiplex PCR; TCRdb's copy has only in-frame clones and leaves some out. The sample lists some 350,000 clones, 90% occurring once. Treatment: approximately 18 received Ad26.COV2.S at low or high dose, single or two shots; about 5 received placebo; per-sample allocation not given. Each sample was drawn 63 days after the first injection (of vaccine or placebo). The sample consisted of peripheral blood, taken in a trial of Ad26.COV2.S vaccine versus placebo. All receptors derive from a person aged 18 to 65 who received the Ad26.COV2.S COVID-19 vaccine or a placebo.

The V call is TRBV4-3, the J call TRBJ2-1; a possible D gene is TRBD1 (5 bases). This CDR3 has 15 amino acids. The V end lost 1 base, the J end lost 3 bases, and 10 bases lay between the germline ends. Germline V gives CDR1 LGHNA, CDR2 YSLEER. DNA of the CDR3: TGCGCCAGCAGCCAAGGGGCAGGGATCTACAATGAGCAGTTCTTC. Translating gives CASSQGAGIYNEQFF.

In DNA form, the CDR3 reads TGTGCCAGCAGCTGGGGTTGGGTCGGCACTGAAGCTTTCTTT. This encodes CASSWGWVGTEAFF. J is TRBJ1-1 and V is TRBV5-6; D is ambiguous. Per germline, CDR1 SGHDT and CDR2 YYEEEE. This CDR3 comprises 14 residues. Trimming stripped 3 bases from V and 4 bases from J, with 13 bases between.

The chain joins TRBV27 to TRBJ2-7; 10 bases are a match to TRBD1. This CDR3 is built from 17 residues. Germline-derived CDR1 and CDR2 are MNHEY and SMNVEV (reference sequence). With 1 base clipped from V and 5 bases from J, the junction kept 11 bases outside the gene matches. CDR3 region: CASSLWATGTGVDEQYF. The CDR3, as DNA: TGTGCCAGCAGTTTATGGGCAACCGGGACAGGGGTCGACGAGCAGTACTTC.

The chain has TRBV7-8 and TRBJ2-1; possible D gene TRBD2, 5 bases. This CDR3 spans 14 amino acids. Germline loops: CDR1 SGHVS, CDR2 FQNEAQ. Trimming pared 0 bases from V and 7 bases from J, leaving 10 bases between. Here the CDR3 reads CASSLAAGLNEQFF. The DNA for the CDR3 is TGTGCCAGCAGCTTAGCGGCGGGCTTGAATGAGCAGTTCTTC.

This clone was observed once. The genes are TRBV4-3 and TRBJ1-1; no clear D gene. CDR1 LGHNA and CDR2 YSLEER come from the germline V gene. CDR3 length: 15 amino acids. V lost 0 bases and J lost 7, with 15 bases in between. CDR3 bases: TGCGCCAGCAGCCAAGATTTTTTCGGTGGGAATGAAGCTTTCTTT. Residues: CASSQDFFGGNEAFF.

J is TRBJ1-1 and V is TRBV27; D is uncertain. The V end lost 5 bases, the J end lost 3 bases, and 13 bases lay between the germline ends. The CDR3 extends over 14 amino acids. Germline V lookup: CDR1 MNHEY, CDR2 SMNVEV (reference sequence). This CDR3 is CASSLSRLDTEAFF. DNA for the CDR3: TGTGCCAGCAGTCTGTCTCGTTTGGACACTGAAGCTTTCTTT.

CDR3 loop: CASGGRVTDTQYF. The CDR3 nucleotides are TGTGCCTCTGGCGGGAGAGTCACAGATACGCAGTATTTT. The chain has TRBV6-5 and TRBJ2-3, with TRBD2 matching 7 bases. Germline-derived CDR1 and CDR2 are MNHEY and SVGAGI. The CDR3 is 13 amino acids. Losses at the gene ends were 11 bases for V and 2 bases for J; bases not matched to a gene: 7.

This clone was seen just once. The chain links TRBV3-1 (or the pseudogene TRBV3-2) to TRBJ2-1, with D tentatively TRBD2 (5 bases). Germline loops: CDR1 LGHDT, CDR2 YNNKEL (reference sequence). The CDR3 loop spans 16 amino acids. The V and J ends lost 0 bases and 9 bases respectively, with 18 bases between them. The CDR3 DNA sequence: TGTGCCAGCAGCCAAGAATCCGAGGGTATGTGGAGTGAGCAGTTCTTC. It specifies CASSQESEGMWSEQFF.

The J gene is TRBJ1-2, the V gene TRBV28, with D perhaps matching TRBD1 (5 bases). V gave up 1 base and J gave up 4 bases, with 10 bases separating them. Per germline, CDR1 MDHEN and CDR2 SYDVKM. This CDR3 is 14 amino acids long. The CDR3 region has the DNA TGTGCCAGCAGTTTATCCGAGAGGGGCTATGGCTACACCTTC. This sequence encodes CASSLSERGYGYTF.

The CDR3 here is CASSFPGQGIQYF. CDR3 in DNA: TGTGCCAGCAGTTTCCCGGGACAAGGCATTCAGTACTTC. V and J are TRBV28 and TRBJ2-4, with D possibly TRBD1 on 6 matching bases. Germline CDR1 and CDR2: MDHEN and SYDVKM. This CDR3 region has 13 residues. V dropped 3 bases and J dropped 9 bases, with 12 bases sitting between them.

The J gene is TRBJ2-7, the V gene TRBV27, with 9 bases fitting TRBD2. Trimming at V came to 10 bases and at J to 2 bases, leaving 6 bases not matched to a gene. There are 13 residues in the CDR3. The germline V gene encodes CDR1 MNHEY and CDR2 SMNVEV (reference sequence). CDR3 nucleotides: TGTGCCACCTCAAGCGGGGGGCCCTACGAGCAGTACTTC. It is translated as CATSSGGPYEQYF.

The V and J genes are TRBV7-9 and TRBJ1-6, with 11 bases aligning to TRBD1. V was pared by 5 bases and J by 6 bases, with 3 bases of the junction left unmatched. CDR1 SEHNR and CDR2 FQNEAQ come from the germline V gene (reference sequence). This CDR3 spans 15 amino acids. The DNA of the CDR3 is TGTGCCAGCAGCCCCGGGACAGGGGGTAATTCACCCCTCCACTTT. Translation: CASSPGTGGNSPLHF.

The sample holds one count of this clone. This chain connects TRBV3-1 (or the pseudogene TRBV3-2) to TRBJ1-6, with D maybe TRBD1 (5 bases). CDR3 length: 14 amino acids. Trimming cost V 8 bases and J 7 bases, with 15 bases left between them. CDR1 and CDR2 (germline): LGHDT, YNNKEL (reference sequence). CDR3 bases: TGTGCCAGCGCCTGGGGGGGTGAGAATTCACCCCTCCACTTT. Residues: CASAWGGENSPLHF.

The genes are TRBV2 and TRBJ2-1; 10 positions match TRBD1. Per germline, CDR1 SNHLY and CDR2 FYNNEI. Losses at the gene ends were 6 bases for V and 6 bases for J; bases not matched to a gene: 5. This CDR3 is 14 amino acids long. The CDR3, as DNA: TGTGCCAGCAGGGCCGGGACAGGGGTCAATGAGCAGTTCTTC. It is translated as CASRAGTGVNEQFF. The full variable domain, with the rest looked up from reference TRBV2 and TRBJ2-1, is EPEVTQTPSHQVTQMGQEVILRCVPISNHLYFYWYRQILGQKVEFLVSFYNNEISEKSEIFDDQFSVERPDGSNFTLKIRSTKLEDSAMYFCASRAGTGVNEQFFGPGTRLTVL.

This clone was counted a few times. The rearrangement links TRBV9 to TRBJ1-2; D may be TRBD1 (6 bases). The germline V gene has CDR1 SGDLS and CDR2 YYNGEE. The germline V and J ends were trimmed by 2 bases and 8 bases, with 22 bases remaining between them. This CDR3 region has 16 residues. The DNA of the CDR3 is TGTGCCAGCAGCGTTAGTTGGGGGGCGCAAGTCGAAGGCTACACCTTC. Protein product: CASSVSWGAQVEGYTF. The variable domain in full, with the rest retrieved from reference TRBV9 and TRBJ1-2, is DSGVTQTPKHLITATGQRVTLRCSPRSGDLSVYWYQQSLDQGLQFLIQYYNGEERAKGNILERFSAQQFPDLHSELNLSSLELGDSALYFCASSVSWGAQVEGYTFGSGTRLTVV.

CDR3 sequence: CASSLIAVQPQHF. The CDR3 DNA reads as TGTGCCAGCAGCTTAATAGCGGTTCAGCCCCAGCATTTT. The chain has TRBV7-8 and TRBJ1-5; D is ambiguous. Looked up from germline, CDR1 is SGHVS and CDR2 is FQNEAQ. Trimming took 2 bases from V and 6 from J, leaving 8 bases between them. The CDR3 extends over 13 amino acids.

V gene TRBV18 combines with J gene TRBJ2-5, with TRBD1 matching over 8 bases. CDR3 length: 16 amino acids. With V trimmed by 4 bases and J by 4 bases, 11 bases remained unmatched. Germline assignment: CDR1 KGHSH and CDR2 LQKENI. CDR3 sequence: CASSRAGTGGGETQYF. DNA for the CDR3: TGTGCCAGCTCACGGGCCGGGACAGGAGGTGGAGAGACCCAGTACTTC.

The V call is TRBV9, the J call TRBJ2-1; D not certain. Per germline, CDR1 SGDLS and CDR2 YYNGEE. V shed 3 bases and J shed 8 bases, with 6 bases lying between them. This CDR3 is 11 amino acids long. The CDR3 loop reads CASSETYEQFF. CDR3 bases: TGTGCCAGCAGCGAGACCTATGAGCAGTTCTTC.

The chain combines TRBV15 with TRBJ2-5; D remains unclear. Trimming left V 2 bases short and J 3 bases short, with 1 base between. CDR3 size: 11 residues. In germline, CDR1 is LNHNV, CDR2 YYDKDF (reference sequence). In DNA, the CDR3 is TGTGCCACCAGCAGAAAAGAGACCCAGTACTTC. Amino acid sequence: CATSRKETQYF.

The chain couples TRBV19 to TRBJ2-1; the match to TRBD2 covers 9 bases. The CDR3 sequence is 15 residues long. J lost 3 bases, V lost 0 bases, and 0 bases had no gene match. CDR1 is LNHDA and CDR2 is SQIVND in the germline V gene (reference sequence). This CDR3 is CASSIDSGSYNEQFF. DNA for the CDR3: TGTGCCAGTAGTATAGATAGCGGGAGCTACAATGAGCAGTTCTTC.

The chain carries TRBV7-9 and TRBJ2-2, with 10 bases fitting TRBD2. Germline V gives CDR1 SEHNR, CDR2 FQNEAQ (reference sequence). The V gene end was trimmed by 8 bases and the J gene end by 5 bases; junction bases not matched to a gene: 8. The length of the CDR3 is 15 residues. The CDR3 protein is CASETLAGYTGELFF. The CDR3 nucleotides are TGTGCCAGCGAGACACTAGCGGGATATACCGGGGAGCTGTTTTTT.

This clone was detected a few times. V usage is TRBV10-3 and J usage is TRBJ1-5; D might be TRBD1 (6 bases). CDR3 length: 13 amino acids. Trimming took 6 bases from V and 4 from J, leaving 10 bases between them. Germline CDR1 ENHRY, CDR2 SYGVKD. CDR3 region: CAIRGQQNQPQHF. CDR3 nucleotides: TGTGCCATCAGAGGACAGCAGAATCAGCCCCAGCATTTT.

The rearrangement joins TRBV20-1 to TRBJ2-1; 13 bases agree with TRBD2. This CDR3 region has 17 residues. CDR1 DFQATT and CDR2 SNEGSKA come from the germline V gene (reference sequence). V was pared by 3 bases and J by 3 bases, with 8 bases of the junction left unmatched. CDR3 region: CSASPGLAGIFYNEQFF. In DNA, the CDR3 is TGCAGTGCTAGTCCGGGACTAGCGGGAATCTTCTACAATGAGCAGTTCTTC.

The chain joins TRBV3-1 (or the pseudogene TRBV3-2) to TRBJ2-5; the D call may be TRBD1 or TRBD2 (5 bases each). V was cut by 4 bases and J by 4 bases, with 13 bases left in between. This CDR3 spans 14 amino acids. Germline assignment: CDR1 LGHDT and CDR2 YNNKEL (reference sequence). CDR3 loop: CASSRDTGGETQYF. CDR3 DNA: TGTGCCAGCAGCCGAGACACTGGGGGAGAGACCCAGTACTTC.

V gene TRBV5-6 combines with J gene TRBJ2-3; TRBD2 matches at 10 bases. With V trimmed by 2 bases and J by 2 bases, 2 bases remained unmatched. Germline CDR1 SGHDT, CDR2 YYEEEE. This CDR3 is 15 amino acids long. The CDR3 DNA sequence: TGTGCCAGCAGCTTAACTAGCGGGAACACAGATACGCAGTATTTT. Its protein product is CASSLTSGNTDTQYF.

CDR3 coding DNA: TGTGCCAGCACCGCGATTTACAGGGTTGTCAATCAGCCCCAGCATTTT. The encoded protein is CASTAIYRVVNQPQHF. The chain recombines TRBV11-3 with TRBJ1-5, with D perhaps matching TRBD1 (6 bases). From germline, CDR1 is SGHNT and CDR2 YENEEA. The CDR3 has 16 amino acids. Deletions cut 7 bases from V and 3 bases from J, with 19 bases between. Complete variable domain (other parts from reference TRBV11-3 and TRBJ1-5): EAGVVQSPRYKIIEKKQPVAFWCNPISGHNTLYWYLQNLGQGPELLIRYENEEAVDDSQLPKDRFSAERLKGVDSTLKIQPAELGDSAVYLCASTAIYRVVNQPQHFGDGTRLSIL.

The V and J genes are TRBV10-3 and TRBJ2-5; TRBD1 aligns across 9 bases. The CDR3 spans 14 residues. Germline assignment: CDR1 ENHRY and CDR2 SYGVKD. Losses at the gene ends were 6 bases for V and 6 bases for J; bases not matched to a gene: 8. CDR3 nucleotides: TGTGCCATCAGCACGGGGACAGGGCTACAGACCCAGTACTTC. It specifies CAISTGTGLQTQYF.

The gene calls are TRBV5-4 and TRBJ2-1; possibly TRBD2 for D (6 bases). The CDR3 has 15 residues. Trimming left V 4 bases short and J 0 bases short, with 11 bases between. From germline, CDR1 is SGHNT and CDR2 YYREEE (reference sequence). CDR3 coding DNA: TGTGCCAGCAGCCGGGAGATAAGCTCCTACAATGAGCAGTTCTTC. Protein product: CASSREISSYNEQFF.

CDR3 bases: TGTGCCAGCAGTCTAACAATGAACACTGAAGCTTTCTTT. Translated: CASSLTMNTEAFF. V is TRBV6-5 and J is TRBJ1-1; D remains unclear. Trimming removed 5 bases from V and 0 bases from J, with 7 bases in between. The germline gives CDR1 MNHEY, CDR2 SVGAGI. The CDR3 extends over 13 amino acids.

The rearrangement links TRBV21-1 to TRBJ1-4. TRBV21-1 is noted as a pseudogene. The CDR3 totals 18 residues. CDR3 coding DNA: TGTGCCAGCAGCAAAAGACCCTACGTCAATGCTTCCAATGAAAAACTGTTTTTT. It codes for CASSKRPYVNASNEKLFF.